The source of this T cell receptor (beta chain) is a study of beta chain features in type 1 diabetes. Study-wide background: Comparable age, gender and cell yields were observed in patients relative to healthy donors.

The single heparinised draw taken from each donor contained about 110 mL of blood on average. Using CD45RO/CCR7/CD25/CD127/CD95/CD27, CD4+ naive, central memory, regulatory and stem cell-like memory cells were sorted. V shed 1 base, J shed 0 bases, and the junction held 5 bases outside the gene matches. CDR3 length equals 17 residues. Germline values: CDR1 MGHRA, CDR2 YSYEKL. To note about this clone: Its antigen is not known.

The study's findings and limits: All four CD4+ subsets of Type 1 diabetes patients contained TCRB CDR3s that were moderately but significantly shorter.

The study reverse transcribed the entire isolated RNA, so it sequenced expressed TCRB transcripts. Regulatory, naive and central memory T cell samples averaged about 3.57 million reads. The table came from immunoSEQ multiplex PCR; TCRdb's copy has only in-frame clones and leaves some out. Counted here are roughly 150,000 clones, 9% to 10% occurring once; the ten biggest clones make up under 0.85%. The chain couples TRBV4-1 to TRBJ2-7, with TRBD2 matching 11 bases. The sequenced sample was central memory CD4+ T cells from blood. The sequence was collected from a woman aged 30 to 39 with type 1 diabetes. CDR3 in DNA: TGCGCCAGCAGCCAAGCGCCGACTAGCGGGGTCTCCTACGAGCAGTACTTC. Its protein product is CASSQAPTSGVSYEQYF.